Each of the 4 T cell receptor beta chains below was sequenced from the same sample in a study of T cells in narcolepsy. Using immunoSEQ multiplex PCR, the repertoire was profiled, and TCRdb retains in-frame clones only, with some absent. The profile shows 27,000 or so clones, around 86% of them singletons. What was sequenced was CD45RA- memory CD4+ T cells from PBMCs. Source of these receptors: a human donor with narcolepsy.

The chain joins TRBV5-6 to TRBJ1-2; 8 nucleotides agree with TRBD1. Germline CDR1 is SGHDT and CDR2 is YYEEEE. The trim removed 4 bases at V and 3 bases at J, leaving 2 bases unmatched. CDR3 length: 13 residues. The CDR3: CASSPDRDYGYTF. As DNA, the CDR3 is TGTGCCAGCAGCCCGGACAGGGACTATGGCTACACCTTC.

In this sample, this clone turned up once. The sample contains more than one DNA sequence encoding this CDR3. V and J are TRBV7-2 and TRBJ2-3; D may correspond to TRBD1 or TRBD2 (6 bases each). This CDR3 is 16 amino acids long. Germline V gives CDR1 SGHTA, CDR2 FQGNSA. Trimming took off 3 bases at V and 3 bases at J, with 16 bases between the two ends. In DNA, the CDR3 is TGTGCCAGCAGCTTGGCCGGGGGCGGGGTAACAGATACGCAGTATTTT. Amino acids: CASSLAGGGVTDTQYF.

The chain employs TRBV9 and TRBJ2-1, with 10 positions matching TRBD2. This CDR3 contains 15 residues. With 4 bases clipped from V and 4 bases from J, the junction kept 5 bases outside the gene matches. Germline V gene lookup returns CDR1 SGDLS and CDR2 YYNGEE. CDR3 in DNA: TGTGCCAGCAGCCCCGGGACTAGCGCATACAATGAGCAGTTCTTC. It specifies CASSPGTSAYNEQFF.

The genes are TRBV7-6 and TRBJ2-3; the D gene could be TRBD1 or TRBD2 (5 bases each). Germline assignment: CDR1 SGHVS and CDR2 FNYEAQ. This CDR3 has 14 residues. Deletions cut 2 bases from V and 4 bases from J, with 10 bases between. As DNA, the CDR3 is TGTGCCAGCAGCTTATATCGGGGCTCAGATACGCAGTATTTT. Its translation is CASSLYRGSDTQYF.